These 11 T cell receptor beta chains were all obtained from the same sample, sequenced in a study of early T cells in non-severe SARS-CoV-2 infection. Via MiXCR, TCRdb re-called the 5' RACE reads, giving one row per CDR3 protein. The sample yields over 70,000 distinct CDR3 sequences, about 15% seen once. Sequencing input: whole blood. Every receptor here comes from an adult who was a healthcare worker with PCR-confirmed SARS-CoV-2 infection or an uninfected control (not recorded which).

This clonotype was counted many times. This sequence joins TRBV7-9 and TRBJ2-1; D ambiguous. The CDR3 is made up of 13 amino acids. In germline, CDR1 is SEHNR, CDR2 FQNEAQ (reference sequence). V lost 3 bases and J 7 bases, leaving 10 bases between the germline ends. The CDR3 coding sequence is TGTGCCAGCAGCTTGGGAAGCCAAAATGAGCAGTTCTTC. It translates to CASSLGSQNEQFF.

This clonotype has only a few counts. This chain uses TRBV12-3 or TRBV12-4 with TRBJ1-4; a possible D gene is TRBD1 (6 bases). The CDR3 loop spans 16 amino acids. The V gene lost 6 bases and the J gene lost 5 bases, with 19 bases spanning the gap. The CDR3 DNA sequence: TGTGCCAGCAGCACGACAGAGGGGGGGATAAATGAAAAACTGTTTTTT. As protein: CASSTTEGGINEKLFF.

The chain couples TRBV5-1 to TRBJ1-1, with 9 bases that match TRBD1. V shed 2 bases, J shed 2 bases, and the junction held 4 bases outside the gene matches. Germline values: CDR1 SGHRS, CDR2 YFSETQ. The CDR3 is made up of 15 amino acids. The CDR3 spells CASSFTGGRNTEAFF. CDR3 nucleotides: TGCGCCAGCAGCTTCACAGGGGGCCGTAACACTGAAGCTTTCTTT.

In this sample, this clonotype turned up a few times. The genes are TRBV21-1 and TRBJ2-7; the DNA was not compared with TRBD2, the D call given in the table. TRBV21-1 is given as a pseudogene. CDR3 length equals 15 residues. The CDR3 DNA reads as TGTGCCAGCAGCAAGGTGCTAGCGGGAACCCACGAGCAGTACTTC. It yields the protein CASSKVLAGTHEQYF.

The chain links TRBV5-1 to TRBJ2-3, with D possibly being TRBD1 (5 bases). This CDR3 spans 17 amino acids. V lost 4 bases and J lost 0, with 18 bases in between. The germline gives CDR1 SGHRS, CDR2 YFSETQ. CDR3 nucleotides: TGCGCCAGCAGCGACGGCAGGACACCCATTAGCACAGATACGCAGTATTTT. It yields the protein CASSDGRTPISTDTQYF.

V usage is TRBV4-1 and J usage is TRBJ2-7, with unresolved D. The V end was cut by 0 bases, the J end by 9 bases, with 12 bases between. The CDR3 is 13 residues long. The germline CDR1 and CDR2 sequences are MGHRA and YSYEKL. The CDR3 region has the DNA TGCGCCAGCAGCCAAGAGTCGGGTGCTGGGCAGTACTTC. Amino acids: CASSQESGAGQYF.

This clonotype was seen at least ten times. The chain employs TRBV28 and TRBJ1-5, with TRBD1 as a possible D gene (5 bases). The CDR3 is 14 amino acids. Germline CDR1 reads MDHEN; CDR2 reads SYDVKM. The germline V and J ends were trimmed by 5 bases and 7 bases, with 15 bases remaining between them. The CDR3: CASSSVQGRQPQHF. DNA for the CDR3: TGTGCCAGCAGTAGCGTTCAGGGACGCCAGCCCCAGCATTTT.

This clonotype was picked up a small number of times. The chain joins TRBV14 to TRBJ1-1; no clear D gene. The CDR3 covers 14 residues. V was pared by 0 bases and J by 2 bases, with 7 bases between. Germline V lookup: CDR1 SGHDN, CDR2 FVKESK. In DNA form, the CDR3 reads TGTGCCAGCAGCCAAGATTTCCTAAACACTGAAGCTTTCTTT. It codes for CASSQDFLNTEAFF.

The V call is TRBV28, the J call TRBJ2-1; TRBD1 aligns across 7 bases. The ends lost 5 bases at V and 4 bases at J; junction bases unmatched: 8. Germline V lookup: CDR1 MDHEN, CDR2 SYDVKM. The CDR3 is made up of 15 amino acids. The CDR3 nucleotides are TGTGCCAGCAGTCTCGGGGACAGCCTGTACAATGAGCAGTTCTTC. Translation: CASSLGDSLYNEQFF.

The gene calls are TRBV7-9 and TRBJ2-1; D is unresolved. The CDR3 is 15 residues long. V lost 1 base to trimming and J lost 0 bases, with 7 bases between them. Germline V gives CDR1 SEHNR, CDR2 FQNEAQ (reference sequence). CDR3 sequence reads: CASSLDSGSYNEQFF. For the CDR3, the DNA is TGTGCCAGCAGCTTAGATAGTGGCTCCTACAATGAGCAGTTCTTC.

This clonotype was seen only a few times. The chain has TRBV4-1 and TRBJ2-1, with 7 positions matching TRBD2. The CDR3 is made up of 18 amino acids. From germline, CDR1 is MGHRA and CDR2 YSYEKL. V was clipped by 4 bases and J by 0 bases; unmatched bases: 12. The CDR3: CASSPLTLSGRSYNEQFF. The DNA of the CDR3 is TGCGCCAGCAGCCCCTTAACCCTTAGCGGGCGCTCCTACAATGAGCAGTTCTTC.